This TCR beta chain is from a study of blood T cell repertoires in COVID-19. Study-level background: Whether acute or convalescent, the COVID-19 samples came from the United States, Italy and Spain.

J gave up 3 bases and V 0 bases, and 6 bases lay outside the gene matches. Germline V lookup: CDR1 SEHNR, CDR2 FQNEAQ (reference sequence). The CDR3 spans 19 residues. As handled by the study authors: Amplifying reference gene primers gave estimates of nucleated cell counts. Profiled with immunoSEQ multiplex PCR; TCRdb holds only in-frame clones, not every one. V, J and clone size were drawn from that table, and D and trimming were deduced from the DNA. Seen here are approximately 120,000 clones, roughly 90% observed once, and the top ten hold approximately 8%. The gene calls are TRBV7-9 and TRBJ2-3, with TRBD2 identical over 16 bases. Sequencing was performed on peripheral blood. This clonotype was obtained from a man aged 50-59 years with acute or convalescent COVID-19. The CDR3 loop reads CASSLAPGLAGGQTDTQYF. CDR3 DNA: TGTGCCAGCAGCTTAGCCCCGGGACTAGCGGGAGGGCAGACAGATACGCAGTATTTT.